These T cell receptor beta chains were read from a single sample in a study of CD8+CD57+ T cells in acquired aplastic anemia. Using its own MiXCR run on the reads, TCRdb lists one record per CDR3 protein. The repertoire holds under 250,000 distinct CDR3 sequences, with more than 55% as singletons. Sample: sorted CD4+, CD8+, or CD8+CD57+ T cells (not recorded which) from PBMCs. These receptors all come from a human donor with aplastic anemia. The CDR3 runs from the conserved cysteine through the conserved F or W. The D gene is left open where the match is weak. Clone size is stated in some rows and not others, as once, few, many or a class when expanded.

clone size: NA; V gene: TRBV10-3; J gene: TRBJ1-2; D gene: NA; CDR3 DNA: TGTGCCATCAGTGAGTCGACAGAGCACTATGGCTACACCTTC; CDR3 protein: CAISESTEHYGYTF
clone size: NA; V gene: TRBV10-3; J gene: TRBJ2-7; D gene: TRBD1; CDR3 DNA: TGTGCCACCCGGGACAGGGAGACATACGAGCAGTACTTC; CDR3 protein: CATRDRETYEQYF
clone size: NA; V gene: TRBV2; J gene: TRBJ1-1; D gene: NA; CDR3 DNA: TGTGCCAGCAGTGTACAGGGGAACACTGAAGCTTTCTTT; CDR3 protein: CASSVQGNTEAFF
clone size: NA; V gene: TRBV7-2; J gene: TRBJ2-7; D gene: NA; CDR3 DNA: TGTGCCAGCAGCTTAGTTAACGAGCAGTACTTC; CDR3 protein: CASSLVNEQYF
clone size: NA; V gene: TRBV7-8; J gene: TRBJ2-5; D gene: TRBD2; CDR3 DNA: TGTGCCAGCAGCCCGGGTAGTTGGCGGGGGGACAAAGGGACCCAGTACTTC; CDR3 protein: CASSPGSWRGDKGTQYF
clone size: NA; V gene: TRBV6-5; J gene: TRBJ2-7; D gene: NA; CDR3 DNA: TGTGCCAGCAGTTACAACAGGGTTTCCTACGAGCAGTACTTC; CDR3 protein: CASSYNRVSYEQYF
clone size: NA; V gene: TRBV20-1; J gene: TRBJ1-2; D gene: TRBD1; CDR3 DNA: TGCAGTGCTGGGACAGGGGGTGATGGCTACACCTTC; CDR3 protein: CSAGTGGDGYTF
clone size: NA; V gene: TRBV29-1; J gene: TRBJ2-1; D gene: NA; CDR3 DNA: TGCAGCGTTGGTTCGGACAGACTTACGGGCAATGAGCAGTTCTTC; CDR3 protein: CSVGSDRLTGNEQFF
clone size: few; V gene: TRBV10-3; J gene: TRBJ1-2; D gene: NA; CDR3 DNA: TGTGCCATCAGCCAGGAGGGATCGTATGGCTACACCTTC; CDR3 protein: CAISQEGSYGYTF
clone size: NA; V gene: TRBV15; J gene: TRBJ1-2; D gene: NA; CDR3 DNA: TGTGCCACCAGCAGAGAGGACAGCGCCAAAGTCTATGGCTACACCTTC; CDR3 protein: CATSREDSAKVYGYTF
clone size: few; V gene: TRBV15; J gene: TRBJ1-3; D gene: NA; CDR3 DNA: TGTGCCACCAGCCGCCCAGGGGAGGGAAACACCATATATTTT; CDR3 protein: CATSRPGEGNTIYF
clone size: few; V gene: TRBV25-1; J gene: TRBJ2-7; D gene: NA; CDR3 DNA: TGTGCCAGCAGAAGGAGGGACGAGCAGTACTTC; CDR3 protein: CASRRRDEQYF
clone size: NA; V gene: TRBV5-6; J gene: TRBJ1-1; D gene: TRBD1; CDR3 DNA: TGTGCCAGCAGCTTAGTTGGGACAGGGGGTCTTGAAGCTTTCTTT; CDR3 protein: CASSLVGTGGLEAFF
clone size: NA; V gene: TRBV24-1; J gene: TRBJ2-3; D gene: NA; CDR3 DNA: TGTGCCACCAGTGATAACTCTATCTCCGCAGATACGCAGTATTTT; CDR3 protein: CATSDNSISADTQYF
clone size: NA; V gene: TRBV10-3; J gene: TRBJ1-5; D gene: TRBD1; CDR3 DNA: TGTGCCATCAGTGAGACAGGGGGTCTTCAGCCCCAGCATTTT; CDR3 protein: CAISETGGLQPQHF
clone size: NA; V gene: TRBV15; J gene: TRBJ1-1; D gene: NA; CDR3 DNA: TGTGCCACCAGCAGAGATCTACAAAGCGCTGAAGCTTTCTTT; CDR3 protein: CATSRDLQSAEAFF
clone size: once; V gene: TRBV7-2; J gene: TRBJ1-1; D gene: NA; CDR3 DNA: TGTGCCAGCAGCTTCCAGGCGCCCGGGGGGGAAGCTTTCTTT; CDR3 protein: CASSFQAPGGEAFF
clone size: many; V gene: TRBV10-1; J gene: TRBJ1-5; D gene: NA; CDR3 DNA: TGCGCCAGCAGCGCGAATTCCGGTCAGCCCCAGCATTTT; CDR3 protein: CASSANSGQPQHF
clone size: once; V gene: TRBV7-9; J gene: TRBJ1-6; D gene: NA; CDR3 DNA: TGTGCCAGCAGCGCCTCTGGTGGGGGGAATAATTCACCCCTCCACTTT; CDR3 protein: CASSASGGGNNSPLHF
clone size: NA; V gene: TRBV2; J gene: TRBJ2-5; D gene: TRBD2; CDR3 DNA: TGTGCCAGCAGGGCGGCAGCGGGAGGGCCCCTCCAAGAGACCCAGTACTTC; CDR3 protein: CASRAAAGGPLQETQYF
clone size: NA; V gene: TRBV20-1; J gene: TRBJ2-7; D gene: NA; CDR3 DNA: TGCAGTGCTAGTTCCGGGTACGAGCAGTACTTC; CDR3 protein: CSASSGYEQYF
clone size: few; V gene: TRBV29-1; J gene: TRBJ2-7; D gene: TRBD1; CDR3 DNA: TGCAGCGTTCGAAAACAGGGGAGTTTCTACGAGCAGTACTTC; CDR3 protein: CSVRKQGSFYEQYF
clone size: NA; V gene: TRBV10-1; J gene: TRBJ1-5; D gene: TRBD1; CDR3 DNA: TGTGCCAGCAGCTCAAACAGGGGCTGGGACGGCAATCAGCCCCAGCATTTT; CDR3 protein: CASSSNRGWDGNQPQHF
clone size: NA; V gene: TRBV29-1; J gene: TRBJ1-2; D gene: TRBD1; CDR3 DNA: TGCAGCGTCTCTCCAGACAGGGGGCGAGGAGGCTACACCTTC; CDR3 protein: CSVSPDRGRGGYTF
clone size: NA; V gene: TRBV7-2; J gene: TRBJ2-5; D gene: TRBD1; CDR3 DNA: TGTGCCAGCAGCTTAGCGCCCGGACAGGGGGTTTGGGAGACCCAGTACTTC; CDR3 protein: CASSLAPGQGVWETQYF
clone size: many; V gene: TRBV19; J gene: TRBJ2-1; D gene: NA; CDR3 DNA: TGTGCCAGTAGTAGTGGCGGGAACTCCTACAATGAGCAGTTCTTC; CDR3 protein: CASSSGGNSYNEQFF
clone size: NA; V gene: TRBV15; J gene: TRBJ2-5; D gene: NA; CDR3 DNA: TGTGCCACCAGCTTTACTAGGGGGGCTGGCGAGACCCAGTACTTC; CDR3 protein: CATSFTRGAGETQYF
clone size: few; V gene: TRBV7-9; J gene: TRBJ2-5; D gene: NA; CDR3 DNA: TGTGCCAGCAGCTTAGCTAGGCAAGAGACCCAGTACTTC; CDR3 protein: CASSLARQETQYF
clone size: NA; V gene: TRBV7-8; J gene: TRBJ2-7; D gene: TRBD2; CDR3 DNA: TGTGCCAGCAGTCGCCTAGCGGGGTCCTACGAGCAGTACTTC; CDR3 protein: CASSRLAGSYEQYF
clone size: NA; V gene: TRBV14; J gene: TRBJ2-7; D gene: TRBD1; CDR3 DNA: TGTGCCAGCAGCCCGGGACAGGGGGCGATGGCGCAGTACTTC; CDR3 protein: CASSPGQGAMAQYF
clone size: once; V gene: TRBV20-1; J gene: TRBJ1-2; D gene: NA; CDR3 DNA: TGCAGTGCTAGTCTGGGGACCATCTATGGCTACACCTTC; CDR3 protein: CSASLGTIYGYTF
clone size: NA; V gene: TRBV5-1; J gene: TRBJ1-4; D gene: NA; CDR3 DNA: TGCGCCAGCAGCGAACTTCGGGGCTCATTGGAACTGTTTTTT; CDR3 protein: CASSELRGSLELFF
clone size: many; V gene: TRBV2; J gene: TRBJ2-3; D gene: TRBD2; CDR3 DNA: TGTGCCCCCCGGGGGGTCACAGATACGCAGTATTTT; CDR3 protein: CAPRGVTDTQYF
clone size: few; V gene: TRBV20-1; J gene: TRBJ2-3; D gene: TRBD2; CDR3 DNA: TGCAGTGCCCCCAAGAGCGGGAAAGCGCAGTATTTT; CDR3 protein: CSAPKSGKAQYF
clone size: once; V gene: TRBV3-1; J gene: TRBJ1-3; D gene: NA; CDR3 DNA: TGTGCCAGCAGCCAAGGACACGCCCTCTCTGGAAACACCATATATTTT; CDR3 protein: CASSQGHALSGNTIYF
clone size: NA; V gene: TRBV12-3/TRBV12-4; J gene: TRBJ2-1; D gene: NA; CDR3 DNA: TGTGCCATTGCCTCGAGGGGAACGGGGTACAATGAGCAGTTCTTC; CDR3 protein: CAIASRGTGYNEQFF
clone size: NA; V gene: TRBV5-1; J gene: TRBJ1-6; D gene: TRBD1; CDR3 DNA: TGCGCCAGCAGCAAGGACAGGGGAACTATCGGATCACCCCTCCACTTT; CDR3 protein: CASSKDRGTIGSPLHF
clone size: few; V gene: TRBV10-3; J gene: TRBJ2-1; D gene: TRBD2; CDR3 DNA: TGTGCCATTCAGGGCACTAGCGGGGGGTTCTACAATGAGCAGTTCTTC; CDR3 protein: CAIQGTSGGFYNEQFF
clone size: many; V gene: TRBV12-3/TRBV12-4; J gene: TRBJ2-3; D gene: TRBD2; CDR3 DNA: TGTGCCAGCATCCCTGGGTTAAGACTAGCGGGGGCCCTCACAGATACGCAGTATTTT; CDR3 protein: CASIPGLRLAGALTDTQYF
clone size: NA; V gene: TRBV7-9; J gene: TRBJ2-3; D gene: NA; CDR3 DNA: TGTGCCAGCAGCGGGACAGCGGGGAGCACAGATACGCAGTATTTT; CDR3 protein: CASSGTAGSTDTQYF
clone size: NA; V gene: TRBV15; J gene: TRBJ2-7; D gene: TRBD1; CDR3 DNA: TGTGCCACCAGCGAATACAGGGGAAGGGGCGAGCAGTACTTC; CDR3 protein: CATSEYRGRGEQYF
clone size: NA; V gene: TRBV20-1; J gene: TRBJ1-4; D gene: NA; CDR3 DNA: TGCAGTGCGACCAGGAGGCCTGAAAAACTGTTTTTT; CDR3 protein: CSATRRPEKLFF
clone size: NA; V gene: TRBV19; J gene: TRBJ1-1; D gene: NA; CDR3 DNA: TGTGCCAGTTCGAAGGGGGACAAGGTGGGAGCTTTCTTT; CDR3 protein: CASSKGDKVGAFF
clone size: NA; V gene: TRBV7-9; J gene: TRBJ1-1; D gene: TRBD1; CDR3 DNA: TGTGCCAGCAGCTCCCTAGGGGGACAGCGGAACACTGAAGCTTTCTTT; CDR3 protein: CASSSLGGQRNTEAFF
clone size: many; V gene: TRBV4-2; J gene: TRBJ2-7; D gene: NA; CDR3 DNA: TGTGCCAGCAGCCAAGGCGAGGGCGAGCAGTACTTC; CDR3 protein: CASSQGEGEQYF
clone size: once; V gene: TRBV20-1; J gene: TRBJ1-4; D gene: NA; CDR3 DNA: TGCAGTGCAAGGGGGAGGACTCCTAATGAAAAACTGTTTTTT; CDR3 protein: CSARGRTPNEKLFF
clone size: NA; V gene: TRBV6-4; J gene: TRBJ1-6; D gene: NA; CDR3 DNA: TGTGCCAGCCGCCCGGGGGCAACACTGGCTTCACCCCTCCACTTT; CDR3 protein: CASRPGATLASPLHF
clone size: NA; V gene: TRBV2; J gene: TRBJ1-1; D gene: NA; CDR3 DNA: TGTGCCAGCAGTGGGGGGGCGTATACTGAAGCTTTCTTT; CDR3 protein: CASSGGAYTEAFF
clone size: NA; V gene: TRBV11-2; J gene: TRBJ1-2; D gene: NA; CDR3 DNA: TGTGCCACCAAGGACATGAGCTATGGCTACACCTTC; CDR3 protein: CATKDMSYGYTF
clone size: NA; V gene: TRBV10-3; J gene: TRBJ1-2; D gene: TRBD1; CDR3 DNA: TGTGCCATCAGTGAGAGTCATTGGGACAGGCTCGATGGCTACACCTTC; CDR3 protein: CAISESHWDRLDGYTF
clone size: NA; V gene: TRBV10-2; J gene: TRBJ2-1; D gene: NA; CDR3 DNA: TGCGCCAGCAGTGAGTCGGGCAAAGCTGAGCAGTTCTTC; CDR3 protein: CASSESGKAEQFF
clone size: NA; V gene: TRBV20-1; J gene: TRBJ1-6; D gene: TRBD1; CDR3 DNA: TGCAGTGCTAGGACCGGGACAGATAATTCACCCCTCCACTTT; CDR3 protein: CSARTGTDNSPLHF
clone size: NA; V gene: TRBV5-5; J gene: TRBJ2-5; D gene: NA; CDR3 DNA: TGTGCCAGCAACCTTCTGGACGCGCAAGAGACCCAGTACTTC; CDR3 protein: CASNLLDAQETQYF
clone size: NA; V gene: TRBV27; J gene: TRBJ1-1; D gene: NA; CDR3 DNA: TGTGCCAGCAGTTTCGTCGGGGCCCGGACTGAAGCTTTCTTT; CDR3 protein: CASSFVGARTEAFF
clone size: few; V gene: TRBV12-3/TRBV12-4; J gene: TRBJ2-7; D gene: TRBD2; CDR3 DNA: TGTGCCAGCAGTCCCGAGGGACTAGCGGGGCTCCACCTCTCCTACGAGCAGTACTTC; CDR3 protein: CASSPEGLAGLHLSYEQYF